The 21 T cell receptor beta chains reported below all come from one sample, sequenced in a study of CD8 T cells in Susac syndrome. Random hexamers were used to reverse transcribe the RNA input (roughly 0.5 to 1 ug). TCRdb analysed the immunoSEQ multiplex PCR reads with MiXCR anew, one entry per CDR3 protein. The table lists some 160,000 distinct CDR3 sequences, approximately 95% of them singletons, with 0.15% to 0.2% in the top ten. The source material was CD8+ T cells from PBMCs. These receptors were taken from a human donor with multiple sclerosis.

The rearrangement uses TRBV27 and TRBJ2-7; D is uncertain. Germline assignment: CDR1 MNHEY and CDR2 SMNVEV (reference sequence). The CDR3 loop spans 12 amino acids. Trimming stripped 6 bases from V and 5 bases from J, with 11 bases between. This CDR3 reads CASSHQGNEQYF. The CDR3 bases are TGTGCCAGCAGCCATCAAGGGAACGAGCAGTACTTC.

Here the CDR3 reads CASSSGRTGVGEQYF. CDR3 nucleotide sequence: TGTGCCAGCAGCTCCGGCCGGACAGGGGTTGGGGAGCAGTACTTC. The genes are TRBV7-9 and TRBJ2-7, with 9 bases fitting TRBD1. Losses at the gene ends were 4 bases for V and 7 bases for J; bases not matched to a gene: 11. The CDR3 length is 15 residues. The germline V gene has CDR1 SEHNR and CDR2 FQNEAQ (reference sequence).

This chain links TRBV7-2 with TRBJ1-2; D is undetermined. Trimming left V 1 base short and J 14 bases short, with 11 bases between. Germline values: CDR1 SGHTA, CDR2 FQGNSA. The length of the CDR3 is 11 residues. The CDR3 DNA reads TGTGCCAGCAGCTTAGGAGGTTGGACTACCTTC. It codes for CASSLGGWTTF.

CDR3 nucleotide sequence: TGTGCCACCAGTGAAGTAAGGGAGCACTATGGCTACACCTTC. Translation: CATSEVREHYGYTF. This chain connects TRBV24-1 to TRBJ1-2; D unresolved. Trimming took 4 bases from V and 3 from J, leaving 11 bases between them. The CDR3 length is 14 residues. Germline CDR1 KGHDR, CDR2 SFDVKD.

The CDR3 nucleotides are TGTGCCAGCAGCTTATCGGGTCCGGGTATGGAGACCCAGTACTTC. It specifies CASSLSGPGMETQYF. This chain uses TRBV7-9 with TRBJ2-5; D not resolved. CDR1 SEHNR and CDR2 FQNEAQ come from the germline V gene (reference sequence). V lost 2 bases, J lost 5 bases, and 15 bases lay in between. CDR3 size: 15 residues.

This chain uses TRBV24-1 with TRBJ2-3; the D is unclear. CDR1 is KGHDR and CDR2 is SFDVKD in the germline V gene. V dropped 1 base and J dropped 4 bases, with 2 bases sitting between them. The CDR3 is made up of 12 amino acids. CDR3 in DNA: TGTGCCACCAGTGATTTATCAGATACGCAGTATTTT. This encodes CATSDLSDTQYF.

The V gene is TRBV27, the J gene TRBJ1-1, with D unresolved. The CDR3 has 13 amino acids. The V end lost 7 bases, the J end lost 0 bases, and 9 bases lay between the germline ends. Germline assignment: CDR1 MNHEY and CDR2 SMNVEV (reference sequence). DNA of the CDR3: TGTGCCAGCAAACGTAGGATGAACACTGAAGCTTTCTTT. The encoded protein is CASKRRMNTEAFF.

The rearrangement uses TRBV20-1 and TRBJ2-3, with D perhaps matching TRBD2 (6 bases). Germline V CDR1 and CDR2: DFQATT, SNEGSKA (reference sequence). This CDR3 region has 12 residues. V gave up 5 bases and J gave up 8 bases, with 14 bases separating them. The CDR3 DNA is TGCAGTGCTGACCGGGAGCCGGGTACGCAGTATTTT. Translated, it gives CSADREPGTQYF.

The CDR3 DNA reads TGCAGCGTGGACCCCGGGACAACTAACTATGGCTACACCTTC. The encoded protein is CSVDPGTTNYGYTF. The rearrangement joins TRBV29-1 to TRBJ1-2, with D possibly being TRBD1 (6 bases). The germline V gene has CDR1 SQVTM and CDR2 ANQGSEA. Trimming left V 6 bases short and J 0 bases short, with 14 bases between. The CDR3 is 14 amino acids.

A single count supports this clonotype. The J gene is TRBJ2-1, the V gene TRBV29-1; the match to TRBD2 covers 12 bases. CDR1 is SQVTM, CDR2 ANQGSEA, per germline. Trimming cost V 7 bases and J 9 bases; bases outside gene matches: 13. This CDR3 region has 15 residues. In DNA, the CDR3 is TGCAGCGCCAGACTAGCGGGAGAACAAGGCGGTGAGCAGTTCTTC. Translation: CSARLAGEQGGEQFF.

The chain combines TRBV28 with TRBJ2-1; D gene uncertain. CDR1 and CDR2 from the germline V gene are MDHEN and SYDVKM. The CDR3 consists of 11 residues. The V end lost 6 bases, the J end lost 5 bases, and 5 bases lay between the germline ends. In DNA, the CDR3 is TGTGCCAGCAGGGTGGACAATGAGCAGTTCTTC. It encodes CASRVDNEQFF.

This rearrangement joins TRBV29-1 to TRBJ2-1, with D unresolved. This CDR3 has 14 residues. Germline CDR1 SQVTM, CDR2 ANQGSEA. V was trimmed by 5 bases and J by 0 bases, leaving 11 bases between them. CDR3 protein: CSVLGPSSYNEQFF. As DNA, the CDR3 is TGCAGCGTTTTGGGCCCGAGCTCCTACAATGAGCAGTTCTTC.

The V and J genes are TRBV20-1 and TRBJ1-2; the D is unclear. Germline-derived CDR1 and CDR2 are DFQATT and SNEGSKA (reference sequence). The V end lost 2 bases, the J end lost 4 bases, and 14 bases lay between the germline ends. CDR3 length: 14 residues. Here the CDR3 DNA reads TGCAGTGCTAGAACCAAGAACAGTGTCTATGGCTACACCTTC. Protein product: CSARTKNSVYGYTF.

The J gene is TRBJ2-7, the V gene TRBV29-1; unclear D gene. The CDR3 has 12 amino acids. V was pared by 1 base and J by 6 bases, with 10 bases between. Germline CDR1 SQVTM, CDR2 ANQGSEA. This CDR3 reads CSVEGLKFEQYF. The CDR3 DNA sequence: TGCAGCGTTGAAGGACTGAAGTTCGAGCAGTACTTC.

The rearrangement links TRBV20-1 to TRBJ2-2, with a tentative D call TRBD2 (6 bases). V shed 1 base and J shed 3 bases, with 18 bases lying between them. From germline, CDR1 is DFQATT and CDR2 SNEGSKA (reference sequence). CDR3 length equals 17 residues. The CDR3 region is CSARGSSETSYTGELFF. CDR3 coding DNA: TGCAGTGCTAGAGGATCTAGCGAGACATCCTACACCGGGGAGCTGTTTTTT.

This rearrangement joins TRBV28 to TRBJ1-2; 8 nucleotides line up with TRBD1. The V segment lost 4 bases and the J segment 8 bases; nucleotides outside the gene matches: 9. The germline CDR1 and CDR2 sequences are MDHEN and SYDVKM. CDR3 length equals 14 residues. CDR3 sequence reads: CASSSYQGAQGYTF. Written as DNA, the CDR3 is TGTGCCAGCAGTTCCTACCAGGGGGCTCAAGGCTACACCTTC.

The CDR3 here is CASSQDLRYEQYF. In DNA, the CDR3 is TGCGCCAGCAGCCAAGACCTCCGATACGAGCAGTACTTC. This chain connects TRBV4-1 to TRBJ2-7; D is uncertain. V lost 0 bases and J lost 4, with 7 bases in between. The CDR3 runs 13 residues. Germline CDR1 is MGHRA and CDR2 is YSYEKL.

This sequence joins TRBV27 and TRBJ1-5; D possibly corresponds to TRBD1 (5 bases). Trimming removed 6 bases from V and 1 base from J, with 10 bases in between. CDR3 length: 14 amino acids. Germline-derived CDR1 and CDR2 are MNHEY and SMNVEV (reference sequence). The CDR3 nucleotides are TGTGCCAGCAGACCCGGGGGGAGCAATCAGCCCCAGCATTTT. Its protein product is CASRPGGSNQPQHF.

This chain joins TRBV2 and TRBJ2-3; weak D call: TRBD2 (6 bases). Trimming pared 3 bases from V and 2 bases from J, leaving 12 bases between. From germline, CDR1 is SNHLY and CDR2 FYNNEI. The CDR3 contains 15 residues. The CDR3 spells CASSDPRRATDTQYF. CDR3 DNA sequence: TGTGCCAGCAGTGATCCGCGGAGGGCCACAGATACGCAGTATTTT. Looking up the rest from reference TRBV2 and TRBJ2-3 gives the full variable domain: EPEVTQTPSHQVTQMGQEVILRCVPISNHLYFYWYRQILGQKVEFLVSFYNNEISEKSEIFDDQFSVERPDGSNFTLKIRSTKLEDSAMYFCASSDPRRATDTQYFGPGTRLTVL.

The genes are TRBV19 and TRBJ1-2; unclear D gene. V was cut by 5 bases and J by 4 bases, with 8 bases left in between. Germline V gene data show CDR1 as LNHDA and CDR2 as SQIVND (reference sequence). This CDR3 region has 12 residues. The CDR3 region has the DNA TGTGCCAGTAGTCACGGAATCTATGGCTACACCTTC. This translates into CASSHGIYGYTF.

This clonotype was detected only once. The chain has TRBV7-9 and TRBJ1-2, with D tentatively TRBD1 (5 bases). This CDR3 spans 12 amino acids. Trimming cost V 11 bases and J 4 bases, with 14 bases left between them. Germline loops: CDR1 SEHNR, CDR2 FQNEAQ (reference sequence). The CDR3 DNA is TGTGCCCTCTTCAGGGACTCCTATGGCTACACCTTC. Amino acid sequence: CALFRDSYGYTF.